This entry lists 12 T cell receptor beta chains sequenced from one sample in a study of tumor-infiltrating lymphocytes in primary liver carcinoma. The authors took blood RNA from unsorted whole blood and also extracted germline DNA. TCR beta cDNA came from around 0.5 ug total RNA, primed with a constant-region primer. Libraries for TCR beta were built through three nested multiplex PCR rounds, which together made up a slightly modified ARM-PCR procedure. Forward primers for TRBV1-TRBV30 and a C-beta reverse primer served the first two PCR rounds, at 10 cycles each. TCRdb reprocessed the multiplex PCR reads with MiXCR, giving one entry per CDR3 protein. Altogether roughly 330,000 distinct CDR3 sequences are present, approximately 65% being singletons, with the ten largest covering under 8%. Sample: peripheral blood. These TCRs come from a man aged 40-49 years with primary liver carcinoma and hepatitis B virus infection.

With regard to this clonotype: This may come from a read error, since a much larger clone is one base off. The chain couples TRBV6-6 to TRBJ1-1; maybe TRBD1 (6 bases). The CDR3 sequence is 14 residues long. Germline CDR1 is MNHNY and CDR2 is SVGAGI (reference sequence). CDR3: CTSNFKGVDTEAFF. The CDR3 nucleotides read TGTACCAGCAATTTCAAGGGGGTGGACACTGAAGCTTTCTTT.

In regard to this clonotype: A much larger clone differs by one base, so this may be a read error. Without the conserved terminal phenylalanine or tryptophan, this CDR3 likely stems from a read error. J is TRBJ2-1 and V is TRBV10-3; 7 positions match TRBD1. Germline V gives CDR1 ENHRY, CDR2 SYGVKD. The trim removed 8 bases at V and 6 bases at J, leaving 10 bases unmatched. The CDR3 loop spans 14 amino acids. This CDR3 is CAIRAAPGGNEQFL. The DNA for the CDR3 is TGTGCCATCCGGGCGGCTCCAGGGGGCAATGAGCAGTTCCTC.

On this clonotype itself: Given a much more abundant clone one base away, this may be a read error. Without the conserved terminal phenylalanine or tryptophan, this CDR3 likely stems from a read error. V usage is TRBV6-1 and J usage is TRBJ1-2, with 7 bases that match TRBD1. The junction had 8 bases not matched to a gene; V was cut back by 4 bases and J by 6 bases. In germline, CDR1 is MNHNS, CDR2 SASEGT. This CDR3 has 14 residues. The CDR3: CASSVTWQGDGYTS. The CDR3 DNA follows: TGTGCCAGCAGTGTTACCTGGCAGGGGGATGGCTACACCTCC.

The CDR3 nucleotides are TGTGCCATCAGTGAAGTCCGGGCTATAGGGGGAAACACCATATATTTT. Translating gives CAISEVRAIGGNTIYF. The V gene is TRBV10-3, the J gene TRBJ1-3; D is ambiguous. Germline V CDR1 and CDR2: ENHRY, SYGVKD. The length of the CDR3 is 16 residues. V lost 3 bases, J lost 4 bases, and 16 bases lay in between.

Many counts were recorded for this clonotype. This chain joins TRBV11-2 and TRBJ1-1, with a possible D match to TRBD1 (6 bases). This CDR3 comprises 14 residues. V was cut by 6 bases and J by 4 bases, with 15 bases left in between. Germline lookup yields CDR1 SGHAT and CDR2 FQNNGV. The CDR3 DNA reads as TGTGCCAGCAGTTCCCAGGGGAGGGGCACTGAAGCTTTCTTT. Protein: CASSSQGRGTEAFF.

This clonotype was counted once. Without the conserved terminal phenylalanine or tryptophan, this CDR3 likely stems from a read error. The V gene is TRBV6-2 or TRBV6-3, the J gene TRBJ2-1, with 12 bases lining up with TRBD2. The CDR3 runs to 14 residues. The germline gives CDR1 MNHEY, CDR2 SVGEGT. V trimming: 7 bases; J trimming: 10 bases; junction bases outside the gene matches: 8. The CDR3 nucleotides are TGTGCCAGCACCAGGACTAGCGGGACAAACGAGCAGTTCGTC. This gives the protein CASTRTSGTNEQFV.

This clonotype occurred many times. The V and J genes are TRBV6-1 and TRBJ1-4; D not certain. The germline CDR1 and CDR2 sequences are MNHNS and SASEGT. V lost 1 base, J lost 3 bases, and 12 bases lay in between. The CDR3 is made up of 16 amino acids. CDR3 coding DNA: TGTGCCAGCAGTGAAGGGTCGGCAGGTCCTAATGAAAAACTGTTTTTT. Its translation is CASSEGSAGPNEKLFF.

This clonotype was picked up many times. The rearrangement uses TRBV12-3 or TRBV12-4 and TRBJ2-3; 9 nucleotides match TRBD2. This CDR3 has 15 residues. V was pared by 6 bases and J by 1 base, with 5 bases of the junction left unmatched. CDR3 loop: CASRPRTSGTDTQYF. DNA for the CDR3: TGTGCCAGCAGACCACGGACTAGCGGCACAGATACGCAGTATTTT.

About this clonotype: A junction end diverges from the germline sequence, so it may reflect a read error. The V call is TRBV11-2, the J call TRBJ2-7; no definite D call. The CDR3 contains 12 residues. The germline CDR1 and CDR2 sequences are SGHAT and FQNNGV. The CDR3 sequence is CASSAVGYEHYF. The CDR3 bases are TGCGCCAGCTCAGCCGTCGGCTACGAGCATTACTTC.

The chain carries TRBV18 and TRBJ1-1; no definite D call. This CDR3 has 14 residues. Between the trimmed V and J ends, which lost 3 bases and 2 bases, there was a span of 10 bases. Germline V gives CDR1 KGHSH, CDR2 LQKENI. In nucleotides, the CDR3 is TGTGCCAGCTCACCTCGATGGGGTAACACTGAAGCTTTCTTT. Translation gives CASSPRWGNTEAFF.

This clonotype was found many times. This sequence joins TRBV6-5 and TRBJ2-7; D remains ambiguous. The CDR3 is 14 amino acids. V lost 5 bases to trimming and J lost 2 bases, with 13 bases between them. The germline V gene encodes CDR1 MNHEY and CDR2 SVGAGI. The CDR3 region is CASSPNGVPYEQYF. CDR3 nucleotide sequence: TGTGCCAGCAGTCCGAATGGCGTTCCCTACGAGCAGTACTTC.

On this clonotype itself: This is likely a read error, given that the CDR3 carries no conserved phenylalanine or tryptophan at its end. This chain links TRBV11-1 with TRBJ2-7, with D perhaps assigned TRBD1 or TRBD2 (5 bases each). The V gene's germline CDR1 is SGHAT and CDR2 FQDESV (reference sequence). This CDR3 is 14 amino acids long. Trimming pared 4 bases from V and 3 bases from J, leaving 13 bases between. The CDR3 nucleotides are TGTGCCAGCAGCTCCGGGACGGGAAACTACGAGCAGTACTCC. Its protein product is CASSSGTGNYEQYS.